This T cell receptor (beta chain) was sequenced during a study of early T cells in non-severe SARS-CoV-2 infection. Study at large: Whole-blood bulk RNA, unsorted, was sequenced, and chains were unpaired.

The CDR3 has 13 residues. V was trimmed by 5 bases and J by 9 bases, leaving 11 bases between them. Tagging with unique molecular identifiers was applied to individual cDNA molecules. In TCRdb, the 5' RACE reads were re-called with MiXCR into one record per CDR3 protein. This sample has roughly 61,000 distinct CDR3 sequences, with less than 14% found just once. A note on this clonotype: What it binds is not known. A read error may explain this, as a much larger clone is one base away. In this CDR3 the conserved last residue, phenylalanine or tryptophan, is missing, so a read error is likely.

Study results and caveats: Matching against VDJdb likely underestimated virus-specific expansions, favoring anti-spike CD8.

Sequenced material: whole blood. The sequence was collected from an adult who was a healthcare worker with PCR-confirmed SARS-CoV-2 infection or an uninfected control (not recorded which). J is TRBJ1-6 and V is TRBV12-3 or TRBV12-4; D is unresolved. CDR3 in amino acids: CASSAGVRSPLHS. The DNA for the CDR3 is TGTGCCAGCAGTGCGGGTGTTCGTTCACCCCTCCACTCT.